Sequencing of this TCR beta chain was carried out in a study of beta chain features in type 1 diabetes. Sampling consisted of one heparinised blood draw per donor, averaging approximately 120 mL. Whole-study results and caveats: TCRB CDR3s from Type 1 diabetes patients were moderately but significantly shorter in all four CD4+ subsets. Sequencing from cDNA could over-represent high-TCR-expressing cells.

The germline CDR1 and CDR2 sequences are MNHEY and SMNVEV (reference sequence). The germline V and J ends were trimmed by 5 bases and 5 bases, with 10 bases remaining between them. CDR3 length: 13 amino acids. The isolated RNA, all of it, was reverse transcribed, so expressed TCRB transcripts were what got sequenced. Read counts averaged around 3.6 million for samples of naive, central memory and regulatory T cells. The repertoire was sequenced with immunoSEQ multiplex PCR; TCRdb's copy has only in-frame clones and lacks some. The table includes roughly 700,000 clones, 13% detected once. About this clone: Its matching antigen is unknown.

The specimen sequenced was naive CD4+ T cells from blood. The chain links TRBV27 to TRBJ1-5; tentative D call: TRBD1 (6 bases). The sequence was collected from a man aged 18 to 29 with type 1 diabetes. The CDR3 region has the DNA TGTGCCAGCAGTCTGACAGGAGATCAGCCCCAGCATTTT. Its protein is CASSLTGDQPQHF.